Below, 7 T cell receptor beta chains from the same sample are listed, as sequenced in a study of brain T cells in children with intractable seizures. The method was immunoSEQ multiplex PCR; TCRdb's version includes in-frame clones alone and lacks a portion of them. The sample holds 300,000 to 400,000 clones; 85% to 95% are singletons and the top ten take roughly 5.8%. The time point is: blood from clinic visit 5 months post-surgery; TSC patient then seizure free. The sequences come from peripheral blood, collected roughly 5 months after surgery. The origin of the receptors is a boy in the first two years of life with tuberous sclerosis and intractable seizures.

J is TRBJ2-3 and V is TRBV11-1; 13 bases align to TRBD2. V was pared by 5 bases and J by 6 bases, with 8 bases of the junction left unmatched. The CDR3 consists of 16 residues. Germline CDR1 SGHAT, CDR2 FQDESV (reference sequence). The CDR3 here is CASSAETSGGADTQYF. The DNA of the CDR3 is TGTGCCAGCAGCGCCGAAACTAGCGGGGGGGCGGATACGCAGTATTTT.

The chain carries TRBV28 and TRBJ2-1; D is possibly TRBD1 or TRBD2 (6 bases each). Trimming removed 3 bases at V and 12 bases at J, with 21 bases between. From germline, CDR1 is MDHEN and CDR2 SYDVKM. The CDR3 is 15 residues long. This CDR3 reads CASSLTGPPAAGQFF. For the CDR3, the DNA is TGTGCCAGCAGTTTGACAGGACCTCCGGCAGCGGGGCAGTTCTTC. Based on the CDR3 plus reference TRBV28 and TRBJ2-1, the full variable domain is DVKVTQSSRYLVKRTGEKVFLECVQDMDHENMFWYRQDPGLGLRLIYFSYDVKMKEKGDIPEGYSVSREKKERFSLILESASTNQTSMYLCASSLTGPPAAGQFFGPGTRLTVL.

Concerning this clone itself: The same CDR3 arises from other DNA sequences in this sample as well. The genes are TRBV3-1 (or the pseudogene TRBV3-2) and TRBJ1-1; D remains ambiguous. The germline gives CDR1 LGHDT, CDR2 YNNKEL (reference sequence). V was cut by 1 base and J by 1 base, with 7 bases left in between. The CDR3 has 14 residues. The CDR3 bases are TGTGCCAGCAGCCAAGCTGACGGGAACACTGAAGCTTTCTTT. Amino acids: CASSQADGNTEAFF.

The gene calls are TRBV14 and TRBJ2-7; D ambiguous. The CDR3 covers 14 residues. Trimming took 1 base from V and 5 from J, leaving 12 bases between them. The germline CDR1 and CDR2 sequences are SGHDN and FVKESK. CDR3 amino acids: CASSQVLPPDEQYF. The CDR3 bases are TGTGCCAGCAGCCAAGTCCTGCCCCCGGACGAGCAGTACTTC.

The rearrangement links TRBV7-9 to TRBJ1-1, with unresolved D. Trimming removed 1 base at V and 11 bases at J, with 11 bases between. Germline V gene lookup returns CDR1 SEHNR and CDR2 FQNEAQ (reference sequence). The CDR3 has 12 amino acids. CDR3 region: CASSLGLGTAFF. CDR3 bases: TGTGCCAGCAGCTTAGGTCTGGGTACGGCTTTCTTT. Complete variable domain (other parts from reference TRBV7-9 and TRBJ1-1): DTGVSQNPRHKITKRGQNVTFRCDPISEHNRLYWYRQTLGQGPEFLTYFQNEAQLEKSRLLSDRFSAERPKGSFSTLEIQRTEQGDSAMYLCASSLGLGTAFFGQGTRLTVV.

The chain joins TRBV3-1 (or the pseudogene TRBV3-2) to TRBJ1-2; the D gene is possibly TRBD1 (6 bases). The CDR3 totals 14 residues. Germline CDR1 LGHDT, CDR2 YNNKEL (reference sequence). The V gene lost 4 bases and the J gene lost 5 bases, with 14 bases spanning the gap. CDR3 coding DNA: TGTGCCAGCAGCCCCGGGACACCCGGGTATGGCTACACCTTC. It specifies CASSPGTPGYGYTF.

The chain recombines TRBV5-4 with TRBJ1-3; D is undetermined. The CDR3 loop spans 15 amino acids. Trimming stripped 3 bases from V and 2 bases from J, with 12 bases between. Per germline, CDR1 SGHNT and CDR2 YYREEE (reference sequence). The CDR3 DNA follows: TGTGCCAGCAGCTCAGACGGGGATACTGGAAACACCATATATTTT. Translated: CASSSDGDTGNTIYF.